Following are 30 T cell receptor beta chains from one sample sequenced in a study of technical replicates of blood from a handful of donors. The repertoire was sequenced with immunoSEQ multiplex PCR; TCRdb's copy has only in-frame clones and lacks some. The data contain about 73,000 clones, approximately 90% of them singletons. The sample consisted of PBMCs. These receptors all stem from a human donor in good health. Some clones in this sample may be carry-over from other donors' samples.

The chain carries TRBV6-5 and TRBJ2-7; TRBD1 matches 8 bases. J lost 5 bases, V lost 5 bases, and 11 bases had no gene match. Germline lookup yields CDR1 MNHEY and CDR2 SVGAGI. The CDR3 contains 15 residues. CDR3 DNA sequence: TGTGCCAGCAGTAGAACAGGGGGAGCAAAAGACGAGCAGTACTTC. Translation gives CASSRTGGAKDEQYF.

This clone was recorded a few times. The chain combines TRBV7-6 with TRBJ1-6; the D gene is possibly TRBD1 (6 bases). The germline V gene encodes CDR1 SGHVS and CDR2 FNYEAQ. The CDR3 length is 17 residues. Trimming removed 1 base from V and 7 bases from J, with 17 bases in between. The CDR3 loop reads CASSLGIRGALNSPLHF. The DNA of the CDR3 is TGTGCCAGCAGCTTAGGTATCCGGGGGGCGCTAAATTCACCCCTCCACTTT.

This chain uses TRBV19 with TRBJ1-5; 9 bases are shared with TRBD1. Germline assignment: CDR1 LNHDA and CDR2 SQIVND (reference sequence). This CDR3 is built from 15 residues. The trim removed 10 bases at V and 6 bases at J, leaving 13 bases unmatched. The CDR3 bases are TGTGCCACCAGCCGGTCCGGGACAGGGTTTCAGCCCCAGCATTTT. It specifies CATSRSGTGFQPQHF.

The CDR3 sequence: CASSLGGGPLNIQYF. CDR3 nucleotide sequence: TGTGCCAGCAGCTTAGGGGGGGGCCCATTAAACATTCAGTACTTC. The chain has TRBV7-2 and TRBJ2-4; possible D gene TRBD2, 7 bases. The CDR3 totals 15 residues. CDR1 and CDR2 from the germline V gene are SGHTA and FQGNSA. Trimming took off 1 base at V and 6 bases at J, with 13 bases between the two ends.

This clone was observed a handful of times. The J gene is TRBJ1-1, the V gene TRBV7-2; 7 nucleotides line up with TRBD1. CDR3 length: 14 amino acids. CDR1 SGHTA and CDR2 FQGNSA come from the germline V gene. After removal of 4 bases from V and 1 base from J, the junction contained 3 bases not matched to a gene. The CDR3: CASSSGQRNTEAFF. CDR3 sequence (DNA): TGTGCCAGCAGCTCGGGACAGCGGAACACTGAAGCTTTCTTT.

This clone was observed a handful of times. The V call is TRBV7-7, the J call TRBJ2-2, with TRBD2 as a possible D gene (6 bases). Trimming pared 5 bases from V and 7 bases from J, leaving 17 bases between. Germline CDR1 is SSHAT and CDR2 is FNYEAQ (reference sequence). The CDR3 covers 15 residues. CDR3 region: CASSPGGAVGGELFF. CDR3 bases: TGTGCCAGCAGCCCAGGAGGGGCCGTGGGCGGGGAGCTGTTTTTT.

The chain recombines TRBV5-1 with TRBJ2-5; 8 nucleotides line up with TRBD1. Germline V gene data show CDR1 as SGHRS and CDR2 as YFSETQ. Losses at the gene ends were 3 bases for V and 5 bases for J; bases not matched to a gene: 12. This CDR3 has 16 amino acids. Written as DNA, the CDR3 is TGCGCCAGCAGCTCGACGTCTGGACAGGGTTGGGAGACCCAGTACTTC. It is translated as CASSSTSGQGWETQYF.

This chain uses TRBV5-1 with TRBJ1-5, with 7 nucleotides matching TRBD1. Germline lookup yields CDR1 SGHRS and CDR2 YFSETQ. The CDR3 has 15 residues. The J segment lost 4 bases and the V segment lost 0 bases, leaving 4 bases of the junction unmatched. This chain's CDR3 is CASSLEGQLNQPQHF. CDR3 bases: TGCGCCAGCAGCTTGGAGGGACAGTTAAATCAGCCCCAGCATTTT.

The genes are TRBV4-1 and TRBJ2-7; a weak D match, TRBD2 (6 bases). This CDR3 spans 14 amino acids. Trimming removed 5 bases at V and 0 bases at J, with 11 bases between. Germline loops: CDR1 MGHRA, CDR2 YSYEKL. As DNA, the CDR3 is TGCGCCAGCAGCTGGGACTGGAGCTCCTACGAGCAGTACTTC. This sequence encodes CASSWDWSSYEQYF.

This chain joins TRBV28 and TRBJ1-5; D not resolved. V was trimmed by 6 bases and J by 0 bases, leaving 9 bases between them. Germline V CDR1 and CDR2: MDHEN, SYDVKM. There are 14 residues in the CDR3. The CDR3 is CASSTVNSNQPQHF. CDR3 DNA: TGTGCCAGCAGCACAGTTAATAGCAATCAGCCCCAGCATTTT.

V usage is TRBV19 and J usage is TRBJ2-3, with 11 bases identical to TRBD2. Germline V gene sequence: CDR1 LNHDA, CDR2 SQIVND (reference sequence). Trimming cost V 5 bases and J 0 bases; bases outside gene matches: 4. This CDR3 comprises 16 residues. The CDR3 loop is CASSPGLAASTDTQYF. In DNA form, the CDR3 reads TGTGCCAGTAGTCCGGGACTAGCGGCTAGCACAGATACGCAGTATTTT.

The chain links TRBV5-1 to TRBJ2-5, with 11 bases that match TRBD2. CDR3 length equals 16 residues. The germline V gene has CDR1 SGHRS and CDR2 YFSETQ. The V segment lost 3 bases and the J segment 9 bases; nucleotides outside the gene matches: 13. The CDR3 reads CASSSRLAGPPGAQYF. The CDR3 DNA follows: TGCGCCAGCAGCTCCCGACTAGCGGGACCACCCGGGGCCCAGTACTTC.

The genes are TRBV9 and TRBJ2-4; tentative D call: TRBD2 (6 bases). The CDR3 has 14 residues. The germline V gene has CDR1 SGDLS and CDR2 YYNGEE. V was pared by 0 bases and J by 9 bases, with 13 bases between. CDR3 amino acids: CASSVASDGGIQYF. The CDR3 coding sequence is TGTGCCAGCAGCGTAGCAAGCGACGGGGGCATTCAGTACTTC.

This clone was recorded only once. DNA of the CDR3: TGTGCCACCCAAACCCGCGGGGACCAGCCCCAGCATTTT. As protein: CATQTRGDQPQHF. V is TRBV19 and J is TRBJ1-5; D is perhaps TRBD1 (5 bases). CDR3 size: 13 residues. V was clipped by 10 bases and J by 7 bases, with 17 bases between them. Per germline, CDR1 LNHDA and CDR2 SQIVND (reference sequence).

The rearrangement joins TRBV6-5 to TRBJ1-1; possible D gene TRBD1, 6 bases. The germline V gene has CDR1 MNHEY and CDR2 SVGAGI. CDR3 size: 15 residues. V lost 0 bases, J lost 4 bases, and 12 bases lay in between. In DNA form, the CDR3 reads TGTGCCAGCAGTTACTCGCGGGGGCTGAGCACTGAAGCTTTCTTT. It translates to CASSYSRGLSTEAFF.

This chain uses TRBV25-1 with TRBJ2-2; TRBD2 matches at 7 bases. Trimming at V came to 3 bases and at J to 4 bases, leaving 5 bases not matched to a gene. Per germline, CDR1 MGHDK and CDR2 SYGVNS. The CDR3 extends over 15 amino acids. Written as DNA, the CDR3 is TGTGCCAGCAGTGATTTCAGGGAGGGCACCGGGGAGCTGTTTTTT. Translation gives CASSDFREGTGELFF.

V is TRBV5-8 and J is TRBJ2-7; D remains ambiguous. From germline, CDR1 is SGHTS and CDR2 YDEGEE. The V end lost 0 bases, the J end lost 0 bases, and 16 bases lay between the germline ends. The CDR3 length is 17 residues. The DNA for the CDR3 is TGTGCCAGCAGCTTGGCTTGGCGGCCTCTCCTCTCCTACGAGCAGTACTTC. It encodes CASSLAWRPLLSYEQYF.

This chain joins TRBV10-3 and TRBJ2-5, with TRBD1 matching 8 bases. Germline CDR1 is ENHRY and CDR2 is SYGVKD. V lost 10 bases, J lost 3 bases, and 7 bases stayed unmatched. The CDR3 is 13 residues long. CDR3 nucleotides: TGTGCCACCAGAGGACAGGGAAAAGAGACCCAGTACTTC. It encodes CATRGQGKETQYF.

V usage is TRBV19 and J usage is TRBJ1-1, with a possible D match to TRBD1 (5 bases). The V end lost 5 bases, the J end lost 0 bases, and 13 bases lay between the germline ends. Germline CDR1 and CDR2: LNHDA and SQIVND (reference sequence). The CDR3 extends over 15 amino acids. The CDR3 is CASSAPGGVNTEAFF. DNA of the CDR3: TGTGCCAGTAGTGCTCCGGGGGGGGTGAACACTGAAGCTTTCTTT.

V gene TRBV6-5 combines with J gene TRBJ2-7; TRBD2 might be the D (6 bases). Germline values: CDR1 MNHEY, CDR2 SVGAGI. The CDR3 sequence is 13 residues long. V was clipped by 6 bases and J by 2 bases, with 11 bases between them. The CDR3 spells CASRTGETYEQYF. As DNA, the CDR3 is TGTGCCAGCAGGACGGGGGAGACCTACGAGCAGTACTTC.

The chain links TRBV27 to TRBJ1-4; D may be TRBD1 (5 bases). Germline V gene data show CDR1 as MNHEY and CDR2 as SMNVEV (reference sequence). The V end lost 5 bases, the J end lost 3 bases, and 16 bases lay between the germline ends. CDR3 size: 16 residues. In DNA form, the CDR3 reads TGTGCCAGCAGTCAACGACCGGGCAGGGCTAATGAAAAACTGTTTTTT. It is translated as CASSQRPGRANEKLFF.

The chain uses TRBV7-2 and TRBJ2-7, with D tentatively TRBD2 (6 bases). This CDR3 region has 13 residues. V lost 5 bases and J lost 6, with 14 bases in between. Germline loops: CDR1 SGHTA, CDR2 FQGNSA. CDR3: CASSPTGGGEQYF. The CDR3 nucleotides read TGTGCCAGCAGCCCGACTGGGGGAGGCGAGCAGTACTTC.

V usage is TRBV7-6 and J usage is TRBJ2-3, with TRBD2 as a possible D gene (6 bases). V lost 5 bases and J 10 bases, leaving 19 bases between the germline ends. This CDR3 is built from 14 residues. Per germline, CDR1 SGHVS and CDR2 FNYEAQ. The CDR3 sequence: CASSPVTRPVAQYF. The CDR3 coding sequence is TGTGCCAGCAGCCCGGTGACTAGACCTGTTGCGCAGTATTTT.

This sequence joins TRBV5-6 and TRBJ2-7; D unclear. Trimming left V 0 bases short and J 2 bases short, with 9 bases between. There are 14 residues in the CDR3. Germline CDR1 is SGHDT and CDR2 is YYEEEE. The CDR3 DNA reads TGTGCCAGCAGCTTGGCCTTTCTTACCTACGAGCAGTACTTC. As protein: CASSLAFLTYEQYF. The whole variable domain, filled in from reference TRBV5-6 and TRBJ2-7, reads DAGVTQSPTHLIKTRGQQVTLRCSPKSGHDTVSWYQQALGQGPQFIFQYYEEEERQRGNFPDRFSGHQFPNYSSELNVNALLLGDSALYLCASSLAFLTYEQYFGPGTRLTVT.

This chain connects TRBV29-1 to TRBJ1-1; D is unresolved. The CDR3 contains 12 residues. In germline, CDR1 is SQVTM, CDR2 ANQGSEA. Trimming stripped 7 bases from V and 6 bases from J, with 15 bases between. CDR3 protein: CSAVAVLPEAFF. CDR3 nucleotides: TGCAGCGCCGTCGCAGTTTTACCTGAAGCTTTCTTT.

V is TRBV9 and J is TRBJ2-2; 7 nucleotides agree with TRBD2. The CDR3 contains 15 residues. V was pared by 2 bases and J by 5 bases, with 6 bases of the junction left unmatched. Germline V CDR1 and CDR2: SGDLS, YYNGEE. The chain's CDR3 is CASSVGTISTGELFF. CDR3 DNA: TGTGCCAGCAGCGTCGGGACTATTTCGACCGGGGAGCTGTTTTTT.

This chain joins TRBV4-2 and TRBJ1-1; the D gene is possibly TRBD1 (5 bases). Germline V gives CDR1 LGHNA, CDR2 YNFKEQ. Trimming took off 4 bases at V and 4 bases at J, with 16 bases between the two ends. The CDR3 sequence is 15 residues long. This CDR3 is CASSPTSGGGTEAFF. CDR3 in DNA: TGTGCCAGCAGCCCAACCTCCGGCGGGGGCACTGAAGCTTTCTTT.

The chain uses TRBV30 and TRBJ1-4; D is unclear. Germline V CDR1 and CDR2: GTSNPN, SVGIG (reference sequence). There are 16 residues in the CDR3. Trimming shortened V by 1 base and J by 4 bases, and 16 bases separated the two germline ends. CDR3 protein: CAWSATLGTVNEKLFF. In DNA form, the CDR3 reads TGTGCCTGGAGTGCCACCCTTGGCACAGTTAATGAAAAACTGTTTTTT.

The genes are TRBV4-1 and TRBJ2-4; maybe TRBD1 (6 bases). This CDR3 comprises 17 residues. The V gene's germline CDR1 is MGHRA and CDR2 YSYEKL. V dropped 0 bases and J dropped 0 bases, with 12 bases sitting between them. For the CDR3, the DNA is TGCGCCAGCAGCCAAGATGAGGGGGTCCTAGCCAAAAACATTCAGTACTTC. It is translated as CASSQDEGVLAKNIQYF.

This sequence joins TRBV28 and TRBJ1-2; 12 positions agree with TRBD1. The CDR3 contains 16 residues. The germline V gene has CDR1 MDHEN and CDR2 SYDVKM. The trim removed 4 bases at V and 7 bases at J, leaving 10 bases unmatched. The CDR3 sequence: CASSSPGQGASSGYTF. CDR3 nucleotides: TGTGCCAGCAGTTCACCGGGACAGGGGGCCTCCAGTGGCTACACCTTC.